This T cell receptor (beta chain) was documented in a study of CD8 T cells in ankylosing spondylitis. General study points: A TCR beta motif of seven or eight highly homologous variants appeared characteristic of ankylosing spondylitis blood. Relatively scarce in peripheral blood, disease-linked clones were CD8+. Reported data indicate significant enrichment of disease-linked clones within matched ankylosing spondylitis synovial fluid. Past studies reported some motif variants in reactive arthritis synovial fluid and blood.

Researchers built TCR beta libraries using quantitative 5'-RACE with molecular barcodes. Using its own MiXCR run on the 5' RACE reads, TCRdb lists one record per CDR3 protein. The repertoire holds roughly 470,000 distinct CDR3 sequences, with roughly 26% as singletons. The table lists this clonotype with a few counts. Its antigen is unidentified. This CDR3 region has 16 residues. J was trimmed by 4 bases and V by 0 bases; bases with no gene match: 8. Germline V CDR1 and CDR2: MGHRA, YSYEKL. This rearrangement joins TRBV4-1 to TRBJ1-2; 7 nucleotides align to TRBD1. The sequencing input was blood, either unsorted or a sorted T cell fraction (not recorded which). The TCR sequence derives from a male donor with ankylosing spondylitis. CDR3 in DNA: TGCGCCAGCAGCCAAGACCCGACAGGGAGCTCCTATGGCTACACCTTC. Translation: CASSQDPTGSSYGYTF.